Listed here are 8 T cell receptor beta chains from one sample, sequenced in a study of cytomegalovirus exposure and HLA in healthy donors. Some clones are missing from TCRdb's copy, which holds only in-frame ones; the method was immunoSEQ multiplex PCR. The sample comprises around 61,000 clones, 85% to 95% of which are singletons, and about 5% rests with the top ten. Sequencing input: PBMCs. Receptors were obtained from a young man in good health and CMV-seropositive.

This chain links TRBV28 with TRBJ1-1; TRBD1 is a possible D gene (5 bases). V dropped 3 bases and J dropped 5 bases, with 16 bases sitting between them. The CDR3 spans 15 residues. Looked up from germline, CDR1 is MDHEN and CDR2 is SYDVKM. CDR3: CASSFTGRGGTEAFF. For the CDR3, the DNA is TGTGCCAGCAGTTTTACGGGGAGGGGCGGGACTGAAGCTTTCTTT. The whole variable domain, filled in from reference TRBV28 and TRBJ1-1, reads DVKVTQSSRYLVKRTGEKVFLECVQDMDHENMFWYRQDPGLGLRLIYFSYDVKMKEKGDIPEGYSVSREKKERFSLILESASTNQTSMYLCASSFTGRGGTEAFFGQGTRLTVV.

The rearrangement uses TRBV6-5 and TRBJ1-2, with D unresolved. Germline values: CDR1 MNHEY, CDR2 SVGAGI. CDR3 length: 13 residues. The V gene lost 7 bases and the J gene lost 7 bases, with 16 bases spanning the gap. The CDR3 is CASISGTVGGYTF. The CDR3 bases are TGTGCCAGCATCTCGGGAACAGTGGGTGGCTACACCTTC.

The chain is built from TRBV27 and TRBJ2-7; the D gene is possibly TRBD1 (6 bases). Trimming left V 6 bases short and J 3 bases short, with 15 bases between. CDR3 length: 14 residues. CDR1 is MNHEY and CDR2 is SMNVEV in the germline V gene (reference sequence). The CDR3 here is CASSRTVLGYEQYF. The CDR3 region has the DNA TGTGCCAGCAGCCGGACAGTCTTGGGCTACGAGCAGTACTTC.

In this sample, this clone turned up once. The rearrangement joins TRBV6-1 to TRBJ2-3; 7 nucleotides align to TRBD2. Germline lookup yields CDR1 MNHNS and CDR2 SASEGT. The CDR3 is 16 amino acids. V was clipped by 4 bases and J by 4 bases; unmatched bases: 11. This chain's CDR3 is CASSVMGEGTADTQYF. CDR3 bases: TGTGCCAGCAGTGTTATGGGGGAGGGGACCGCAGATACGCAGTATTTT.

This chain connects TRBV7-9 to TRBJ1-5, with 9 bases that match TRBD1. The CDR3 covers 12 residues. Per the germline V gene, CDR1 is SEHNR and CDR2 is FQNEAQ (reference sequence). V lost 11 bases and J lost 6; bases outside the gene matches: 5. The CDR3 DNA reads as TGTGCCGTTGGGACAGGGACTCAGCCCCAGCATTTT. This gives the protein CAVGTGTQPQHF.

The chain uses TRBV27 and TRBJ2-7, with TRBD2 matching over 10 bases. The CDR3 covers 14 residues. Germline-derived CDR1 and CDR2 are MNHEY and SMNVEV (reference sequence). The junction had 4 bases not matched to a gene; V was cut back by 2 bases and J by 6 bases. The CDR3 loop is CASSLASGRGEQYF. In DNA, the CDR3 is TGTGCCAGCAGTTTAGCTAGCGGGAGAGGCGAGCAGTACTTC.

This chain connects TRBV27 to TRBJ1-1; TRBD1 aligns across 7 bases. The CDR3 contains 16 residues. In germline, CDR1 is MNHEY, CDR2 SMNVEV (reference sequence). J gave up 0 bases and V 0 bases, and 4 bases lay outside the gene matches. CDR3 residues: CASSLSAGGMNTEAFF. CDR3 nucleotides: TGTGCCAGCAGTTTATCGGCAGGGGGGATGAACACTGAAGCTTTCTTT.

The chain's CDR3 is CASSSDSSPIYEQYF. The DNA for the CDR3 is TGTGCCAGCAGTTCGGACTCTAGTCCTATCTACGAGCAGTACTTC. The V call is TRBV27, the J call TRBJ2-7; D may be TRBD2 (5 bases). Germline CDR1 and CDR2: MNHEY and SMNVEV (reference sequence). The CDR3 runs 15 residues. The V and J ends lost 4 bases and 3 bases respectively, with 16 bases between them.